These T cell receptor beta chains were read from a single sample in a study of shared clonotypes between healthy human individuals. Clones were sequenced by immunoSEQ multiplex PCR, and TCRdb holds only the in-frame ones, with some missing. The sample has some 2.1 million clones, 85% to 95% seen once. Sequenced material: naive CD4+ T cells sorted from blood. These receptor sequences come from a man in his late teens or twenties in good health. Both conserved end residues are part of each CDR3. A D gene is named only where the DNA matches it firmly. Clone size appears in some rows only: once, few, many, or a class for an expanded clone.

D: TRBD1
V: TRBV5-4
J: TRBJ2-7
size: NA
CDR3: CASSSGQDNSYEQYF
DNA: TGTGCCAGCAGCTCGGGACAGGATAACTCCTACGAGCAGTACTTC

D: TRBD1
V: TRBV6-1
J: TRBJ1-2
size: once
CDR3: CASSQTGTDYGYTF
DNA: TGTGCCAGCAGTCAGACAGGGACTGACTATGGCTACACCTTC

D: TRBD2
V: TRBV5-8
J: TRBJ2-1
size: NA
CDR3: CASSRNPLAGVYNEQFF
DNA: TGTGCCAGCAGCAGGAACCCTCTAGCGGGAGTGTACAATGAGCAGTTCTTC

D: NA
V: TRBV9
J: TRBJ2-1
size: NA
CDR3: CASSPMGRGSYNEQFF
DNA: TGTGCCAGCAGCCCCATGGGGCGGGGTTCCTACAATGAGCAGTTCTTC

D: TRBD2
V: TRBV27
J: TRBJ2-5
size: NA
CDR3: CASSLGTTAETQYF
DNA: TGTGCCAGCAGTTTAGGGACTACGGCAGAGACCCAGTACTTC

D: TRBD2
V: TRBV5-1
J: TRBJ2-3
size: NA
CDR3: CASSGGGAGDTQYF
DNA: TGCGCCAGCTCAGGCGGGGGGGCAGGAGATACGCAGTATTTT

D: TRBD1
V: TRBV28
J: TRBJ2-1
size: NA
CDR3: CASSLTGGTYNEQFF
DNA: TGTGCCAGCAGCCTTACAGGGGGAACCTACAATGAGCAGTTCTTC

D: TRBD1
V: TRBV9
J: TRBJ1-6
size: once
CDR3: CASSVGQGHNSPLHF
DNA: TGTGCCAGCAGCGTAGGACAGGGCCATAATTCACCCCTCCACTTT

D: NA
V: TRBV6-1
J: TRBJ2-2
size: NA
CDR3: CASSEGARTGELFF
DNA: TGTGCCAGCAGTGAGGGGGCGCGCACCGGGGAGCTGTTTTTT

D: NA
V: TRBV7-2
J: TRBJ1-4
size: NA
CDR3: CASSPGSTNEKLFF
DNA: TGTGCCAGCAGCCCTGGATCAACTAATGAAAAACTGTTTTTT

D: TRBD2
V: TRBV27
J: TRBJ2-5
size: NA
CDR3: CASTRLAGGPPETQYF
DNA: TGTGCCAGCACGAGACTAGCGGGAGGGCCTCCAGAGACCCAGTACTTC

D: NA
V: TRBV29-1
J: TRBJ2-2
size: NA
CDR3: CSVELRRDANTGELFF
DNA: TGCAGCGTTGAACTCAGGAGGGACGCGAACACCGGGGAGCTGTTTTTT

D: NA
V: TRBV28
J: TRBJ2-1
size: NA
CDR3: CASTLGGGQGEQFF
DNA: TGTGCCAGCACCTTAGGGGGGGGGCAGGGTGAGCAGTTCTTC

D: NA
V: TRBV30
J: TRBJ1-5
size: NA
CDR3: CAWSGWKPQHF
DNA: TGTGCCTGGAGTGGATGGAAGCCCCAGCATTTT

D: NA
V: TRBV6-1
J: TRBJ2-3
size: NA
CDR3: CASSELATRTDTQYF
DNA: TGTGCCAGCAGTGAACTGGCTACCCGCACAGATACGCAGTATTTT

D: TRBD1
V: TRBV2
J: TRBJ1-2
size: NA
CDR3: CASSGTGDDYGYTF
DNA: TGTGCCAGCAGTGGGACAGGGGATGACTATGGCTACACCTTC

D: NA
V: TRBV6-1
J: TRBJ1-2
size: NA
CDR3: CASTSGARGYGYTF
DNA: TGTGCCAGCACTTCAGGGGCCCGCGGCTATGGCTACACCTTC

D: NA
V: TRBV5-1
J: TRBJ2-2
size: NA
CDR3: CASSLASTSPNTGELFF
DNA: TGCGCCAGCAGCTTGGCTTCCACAAGCCCAAACACCGGGGAGCTGTTTTTT

D: NA
V: TRBV4-1
J: TRBJ2-5
size: NA
CDR3: CASSRAIKETQYF
DNA: TGCGCCAGCAGCCGGGCCATCAAAGAGACCCAGTACTTC

D: TRBD1
V: TRBV18
J: TRBJ1-4
size: NA
CDR3: CASSPLDWNPGQGLATNEKLFF
DNA: TGTGCCAGCTCACCTCTAGATTGGAACCCGGGACAGGGATTAGCAACTAATGAAAAACTGTTTTTT

D: NA
V: TRBV9
J: TRBJ1-6
size: NA
CDR3: CASSPGRVTNSPLHF
DNA: TGTGCCAGCAGCCCAGGGAGGGTTACTAATTCACCCCTCCACTTT

D: NA
V: TRBV11-2
J: TRBJ2-7
size: NA
CDR3: CASSPYARPDSYEQYF
DNA: TGTGCCAGCAGCCCGTATGCCAGGCCGGACTCCTACGAGCAGTACTTC

D: NA
V: TRBV11-2
J: TRBJ2-3
size: NA
CDR3: CASSLDGVTGGDTQYF
DNA: TGTGCCAGCAGCTTAGATGGGGTAACGGGTGGAGATACGCAGTATTTT

D: NA
V: TRBV7-9
J: TRBJ2-1
size: NA
CDR3: CASSLDGNEQFF
DNA: TGTGCCAGCAGCTTAGACGGCAATGAGCAGTTCTTC

D: NA
V: TRBV28
J: TRBJ2-7
size: NA
CDR3: CAGGRISEQYF
DNA: TGTGCCGGGGGTAGGATATCCGAGCAGTACTTC

D: TRBD1
V: TRBV30
J: TRBJ1-2
size: NA
CDR3: CAWSQSPGQGGYTF
DNA: TGTGCCTGGAGCCAATCTCCGGGACAGGGAGGCTACACCTTC

D: NA
V: TRBV25-1
J: TRBJ1-1
size: NA
CDR3: CASSPGGVNTEAFF
DNA: TGTGCCAGCAGCCCCGGGGGGGTGAACACTGAAGCTTTCTTT

D: NA
V: TRBV18
J: TRBJ2-1
size: NA
CDR3: CASSPPTGPDEQFF
DNA: TGTGCCAGCTCCCCACCAACGGGCCCGGATGAGCAGTTCTTC

D: NA
V: TRBV6-5
J: TRBJ1-2
size: NA
CDR3: CASSYSGGLGYTF
DNA: TGTGCCAGCAGTTACTCGGGGGGCTTGGGCTACACCTTC

D: NA
V: TRBV5-1
J: TRBJ2-2
size: NA
CDR3: CASSLYPPITANTGELFF
DNA: TGCGCCAGCAGTTTGTACCCTCCTATAACCGCGAACACCGGGGAGCTGTTTTTT

D: NA
V: TRBV9
J: TRBJ1-6
size: NA
CDR3: CASSVEGRRNSPLHF
DNA: TGTGCCAGCAGCGTAGAGGGCAGACGGAATTCACCCCTCCACTTT

D: NA
V: TRBV19
J: TRBJ1-5
size: once
CDR3: CASSRGNYNQPQHF
DNA: TGTGCCAGTAGTCGCGGGAATTACAATCAGCCCCAGCATTTT

D: TRBD1
V: TRBV7-9
J: TRBJ1-3
size: once
CDR3: CASSFLQGSGNTIYF
DNA: TGTGCCAGCAGCTTCCTACAGGGGTCGGGAAACACCATATATTTT

D: TRBD1
V: TRBV4-1
J: TRBJ1-2
size: NA
CDR3: CASSQEGTGHGYTF
DNA: TGCGCCAGCAGCCAAGAGGGGACAGGTCATGGCTACACCTTC

D: TRBD2
V: TRBV10-3
J: TRBJ2-2
size: NA
CDR3: CAISDPTSGGTGELFF
DNA: TGTGCCATCAGTGACCCTACTAGCGGGGGCACCGGGGAGCTGTTTTTT